Presented here are 21 T cell receptor beta chains from one specimen sequenced in a study of blood T cell repertoires in COVID-19. Sequenced by immunoSEQ multiplex PCR; TCRdb stores in-frame clones only, minus some. The table records around 200,000 clones, roughly 88% of them present only once. The sequencing sample was made of PBMCs or T cells enriched from blood (not recorded which). These TCRs come from a man aged 40-50 years with acute COVID-19.

The chain has TRBV7-9 and TRBJ2-1, with 10 bases fitting TRBD1. The germline V gene has CDR1 SEHNR and CDR2 FQNEAQ (reference sequence). V was pared by 3 bases and J by 0 bases, with 11 bases of the junction left unmatched. The CDR3 has 19 amino acids. CDR3 in amino acids: CASSLDRGTPRSSYNEQFF. The CDR3 nucleotides are TGTGCCAGCAGCTTGGACAGGGGGACTCCCAGGAGCTCCTACAATGAGCAGTTCTTC.

The J gene is TRBJ1-2, the V gene TRBV9; the match to TRBD1 covers 7 bases. The germline V gene encodes CDR1 SGDLS and CDR2 YYNGEE. This CDR3 comprises 13 residues. V shed 5 bases, J shed 6 bases, and the junction held 7 bases outside the gene matches. The CDR3 DNA sequence: TGTGCCAGCAGGTCAGGGGGTTTGGATGGCTACACCTTC. The encoded protein is CASRSGGLDGYTF.

The gene calls are TRBV24-1 and TRBJ2-5; 7 bases match TRBD1. This CDR3 is 14 amino acids long. Germline values: CDR1 KGHDR, CDR2 SFDVKD. V lost 3 bases and J lost 9; bases outside the gene matches: 9. The CDR3 sequence: CATSDPGQHQAQYF. The CDR3 nucleotides are TGTGCCACCAGTGATCCGGGACAGCACCAGGCCCAGTACTTC.

The V call is TRBV5-1, the J call TRBJ2-5, with 7 bases that match TRBD1. The CDR3 runs to 15 residues. J gave up 5 bases and V 0 bases, and 7 bases lay outside the gene matches. Germline assignment: CDR1 SGHRS and CDR2 YFSETQ. The CDR3 DNA sequence: TGCGCCAGCAGCTTGGAAAGGGGGCAGGGGGAGACCCAGTACTTC. It specifies CASSLERGQGETQYF.

The rearrangement joins TRBV6-5 to TRBJ2-7; 7 positions match TRBD2. Germline V gene data show CDR1 as MNHEY and CDR2 as SVGAGI. V shed 0 bases, J shed 3 bases, and the junction held 8 bases outside the gene matches. This CDR3 has 16 amino acids. CDR3 sequence (DNA): TGTGCCAGCAGTTACTCGAGCCTAGCGGACCTCTACGAGCAGTACTTC. It translates to CASSYSSLADLYEQYF.

This chain links TRBV2 with TRBJ2-5, with 14 bases that match TRBD2. This CDR3 has 15 amino acids. V trimming: 8 bases; J trimming: 5 bases; junction bases outside the gene matches: 7. CDR1 is SNHLY and CDR2 is FYNNEI in the germline V gene. Written as DNA, the CDR3 is TGTGCCAGCGGGACTAGCGGGAGTCGGCACGAGACCCAGTACTTC. This translates into CASGTSGSRHETQYF.

The chain has TRBV2 and TRBJ2-5, with 10 bases that match TRBD2. Germline V CDR1 and CDR2: SNHLY, FYNNEI. The CDR3 is 13 amino acids. V shed 7 bases and J 5 bases; nucleotides not matched to a gene: 4. The CDR3 DNA is TGTGCCAGCAAACAGCGGGAGGGGGAGACCCAGTACTTC. This sequence encodes CASKQREGETQYF.

The V call is TRBV9, the J call TRBJ2-1; TRBD2 matches at 8 bases. This CDR3 region has 13 residues. J lost 15 bases, V lost 0 bases, and 8 bases had no gene match. The germline CDR1 and CDR2 sequences are SGDLS and YYNGEE. Written as DNA, the CDR3 is TGTGCCAGCAGCGTAGGGGACGGCGGGGGGCCGTTCTTC. Encoded protein: CASSVGDGGGPFF.

The chain joins TRBV29-1 to TRBJ1-1; maybe TRBD1 (5 bases). Looked up from germline, CDR1 is SQVTM and CDR2 is ANQGSEA. The CDR3 consists of 15 residues. V lost 5 bases and J 0 bases, leaving 16 bases between the germline ends. This chain's CDR3 is CSVNQRQTMNTEAFF. In DNA form, the CDR3 reads TGCAGCGTTAATCAACGACAGACGATGAACACTGAAGCTTTCTTT.

The chain links TRBV2 to TRBJ1-4; 9 bases map to TRBD1. Germline V lookup: CDR1 SNHLY, CDR2 FYNNEI. J gave up 8 bases and V 6 bases, and 7 bases lay outside the gene matches. This CDR3 spans 14 amino acids. The CDR3 DNA follows: TGTGCCAGCAGAAGGACAGGGGTTGAGGAAAAACTGTTTTTT. This codes for CASRRTGVEEKLFF.

The chain links TRBV19 to TRBJ2-2, with TRBD2 identical over 7 bases. CDR1 is LNHDA, CDR2 SQIVND, per germline (reference sequence). The CDR3 loop spans 18 amino acids. After removal of 7 bases from V and 1 base from J, the junction contained 15 bases not matched to a gene. The CDR3: CASKVGWRELRNTGELFF. CDR3 DNA: TGTGCCAGTAAGGTGGGTTGGCGGGAGTTGCGGAACACCGGGGAGCTGTTTTTT.

This clone was detected once. This CDR3 is CASSTGWIDTQYF. The CDR3 coding sequence is TGTGCCAGCAGTACAGGGTGGATCGATACGCAGTATTTT. The J gene is TRBJ2-3, the V gene TRBV6-5, with D perhaps matching TRBD1 (6 bases). This CDR3 is 13 amino acids long. V gave up 5 bases and J gave up 6 bases, with 12 bases separating them. Germline V gene sequence: CDR1 MNHEY, CDR2 SVGAGI.

This chain links TRBV28 with TRBJ2-5; 7 positions agree with TRBD2. Germline assignment: CDR1 MDHEN and CDR2 SYDVKM. The CDR3 spans 15 residues. Trimming at V came to 5 bases and at J to 3 bases, leaving 9 bases not matched to a gene. CDR3 protein: CASSPPGSGKETQYF. CDR3 sequence (DNA): TGTGCCAGCAGTCCCCCGGGGAGCGGGAAAGAGACCCAGTACTTC.

The J gene is TRBJ2-3, the V gene TRBV29-1; 9 bases are a match to TRBD1. Trimming at V came to 8 bases and at J to 4 bases, leaving 16 bases not matched to a gene. Germline V CDR1 and CDR2: SQVTM, ANQGSEA. This CDR3 region has 16 residues. The CDR3 sequence: CSSKGRPGQGADTQYF. CDR3 bases: TGCAGCTCGAAGGGTCGCCCGGGACAGGGTGCAGATACGCAGTATTTT.

The chain recombines TRBV11-1 with TRBJ2-7, with 8 bases identical to TRBD1. The ends lost 5 bases at V and 9 bases at J; junction bases unmatched: 9. Germline CDR1 is SGHAT and CDR2 is FQDESV (reference sequence). The CDR3 length is 13 residues. The CDR3 is CASSPRQGSGQYF. CDR3 bases: TGTGCCAGCAGCCCAAGACAGGGGTCGGGGCAGTACTTC.

The V and J genes are TRBV10-3 and TRBJ2-7; 10 bases map to TRBD2. The CDR3 is 18 amino acids. Trimming removed 7 bases from V and 5 bases from J; junction bases left unmatched: 20. CDR1 and CDR2 (germline): ENHRY, SYGVKD. In nucleotides, the CDR3 is TGTGCCATCAAGCTCCCTAGCGGGAGTTATTCGCTTGATCACGAGCAGTACTTC. It yields the protein CAIKLPSGSYSLDHEQYF.

This chain uses TRBV5-4 with TRBJ1-1, with a tentative D call TRBD1 (6 bases). CDR3 length: 13 residues. Between the trimmed V and J ends, which lost 2 bases and 6 bases, there was a span of 11 bases. CDR1 and CDR2 (germline): SGHNT, YYREEE (reference sequence). This CDR3 reads CASSFWTAAEAFF. The CDR3 bases are TGTGCCAGCAGCTTCTGGACAGCGGCTGAAGCTTTCTTT.

This clone was seen once. This rearrangement joins TRBV4-2 to TRBJ2-1, with 11 bases matching TRBD2. V was clipped by 3 bases and J by 4 bases; unmatched bases: 5. Germline V gene lookup returns CDR1 LGHNA and CDR2 YNFKEQ. This CDR3 comprises 16 residues. This chain's CDR3 is CASSQAGTSGYNEQFF. The CDR3 nucleotides read TGTGCCAGCAGCCAGGCCGGGACTAGCGGTTACAATGAGCAGTTCTTC.

The chain uses TRBV5-1 and TRBJ2-3; TRBD2 agrees at 8 bases. Germline loops: CDR1 SGHRS, CDR2 YFSETQ. V was clipped by 0 bases and J by 0 bases; unmatched bases: 12. The CDR3 totals 19 residues. CDR3 residues: CASSLALAGWVISTDTQYF. The CDR3 nucleotides read TGCGCCAGCAGCTTGGCGCTAGCGGGTTGGGTCATTAGCACAGATACGCAGTATTTT.

The rearrangement links TRBV5-4 to TRBJ2-5; a weak D match, TRBD1 (6 bases). The germline V gene has CDR1 SGHNT and CDR2 YYREEE (reference sequence). The V and J ends lost 4 bases and 3 bases respectively, with 10 bases between them. This CDR3 comprises 13 residues. CDR3 nucleotides: TGTGCCAGCAGCGTCCGGGACAAAGAGACCCAGTACTTC. It codes for CASSVRDKETQYF.

This chain joins TRBV9 and TRBJ2-1, with 7 positions matching TRBD1. CDR1 SGDLS and CDR2 YYNGEE come from the germline V gene. The CDR3 runs to 14 residues. V lost 3 bases to trimming and J lost 12 bases; unmatched junction nucleotides: 12. As DNA, the CDR3 is TGTGCCAGCAGCGGTAGAGTGACAGGGTTGGGGCAGTTCTTC. The encoded protein is CASSGRVTGLGQFF.